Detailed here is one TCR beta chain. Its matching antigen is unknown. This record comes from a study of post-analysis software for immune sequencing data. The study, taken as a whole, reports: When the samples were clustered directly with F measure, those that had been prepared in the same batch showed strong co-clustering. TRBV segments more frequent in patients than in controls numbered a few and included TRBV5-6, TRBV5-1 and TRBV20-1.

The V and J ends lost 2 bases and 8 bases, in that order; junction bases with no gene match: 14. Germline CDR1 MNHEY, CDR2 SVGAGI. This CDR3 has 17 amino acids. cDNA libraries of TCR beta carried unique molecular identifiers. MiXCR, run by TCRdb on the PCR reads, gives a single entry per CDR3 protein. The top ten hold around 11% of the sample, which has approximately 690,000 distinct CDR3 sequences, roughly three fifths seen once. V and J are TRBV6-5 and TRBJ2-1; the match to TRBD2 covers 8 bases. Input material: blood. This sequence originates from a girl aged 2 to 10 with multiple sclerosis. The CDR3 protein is CASSYDSRAGARYEQFF. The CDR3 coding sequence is TGTGCCAGCAGTTACGATTCGAGAGCGGGAGCACGCTATGAGCAGTTCTTC.